Listed here is a single T cell receptor beta chain. What it recognizes is unknown. This sample was included in a study of cytomegalovirus exposure and HLA in healthy donors. Study overall: The use of the same platform for the 90 to 150 validation repertoires and the approximately 670 first-cohort repertoires was reported by a later analysis.

Trimming at V came to 4 bases and at J to 12 bases, leaving 9 bases not matched to a gene. The CDR3 has 15 amino acids. Germline V gene sequence: CDR1 SGHRS, CDR2 YFSETQ. TCRdb keeps only in-frame clones here, not all; method: immunoSEQ multiplex PCR. The repertoire has about 360,000 clones, about nine tenths of them found once; the top ten carry 0.65% to 0.95%. General study findings and limits: As was reported, the classifier diagnosed cytomegalovirus status with high specificity and sensitivity. Some TCR beta chains (approximately 180 of them) were listed as cytomegalovirus-associated. In vitro work confirmed that a few CMV-associated chains recognize CMV antigens.

The clonotype originates from a woman between 18 and 30 years old in good health and CMV-seronegative. The chain uses TRBV5-1 and TRBJ2-1, with 14 positions matching TRBD2. Sequenced material: PBMCs. Here the CDR3 reads CASSPGLAGGLWQFF. CDR3 sequence (DNA): TGCGCCAGCAGCCCAGGACTAGCGGGAGGACTCTGGCAGTTCTTC.